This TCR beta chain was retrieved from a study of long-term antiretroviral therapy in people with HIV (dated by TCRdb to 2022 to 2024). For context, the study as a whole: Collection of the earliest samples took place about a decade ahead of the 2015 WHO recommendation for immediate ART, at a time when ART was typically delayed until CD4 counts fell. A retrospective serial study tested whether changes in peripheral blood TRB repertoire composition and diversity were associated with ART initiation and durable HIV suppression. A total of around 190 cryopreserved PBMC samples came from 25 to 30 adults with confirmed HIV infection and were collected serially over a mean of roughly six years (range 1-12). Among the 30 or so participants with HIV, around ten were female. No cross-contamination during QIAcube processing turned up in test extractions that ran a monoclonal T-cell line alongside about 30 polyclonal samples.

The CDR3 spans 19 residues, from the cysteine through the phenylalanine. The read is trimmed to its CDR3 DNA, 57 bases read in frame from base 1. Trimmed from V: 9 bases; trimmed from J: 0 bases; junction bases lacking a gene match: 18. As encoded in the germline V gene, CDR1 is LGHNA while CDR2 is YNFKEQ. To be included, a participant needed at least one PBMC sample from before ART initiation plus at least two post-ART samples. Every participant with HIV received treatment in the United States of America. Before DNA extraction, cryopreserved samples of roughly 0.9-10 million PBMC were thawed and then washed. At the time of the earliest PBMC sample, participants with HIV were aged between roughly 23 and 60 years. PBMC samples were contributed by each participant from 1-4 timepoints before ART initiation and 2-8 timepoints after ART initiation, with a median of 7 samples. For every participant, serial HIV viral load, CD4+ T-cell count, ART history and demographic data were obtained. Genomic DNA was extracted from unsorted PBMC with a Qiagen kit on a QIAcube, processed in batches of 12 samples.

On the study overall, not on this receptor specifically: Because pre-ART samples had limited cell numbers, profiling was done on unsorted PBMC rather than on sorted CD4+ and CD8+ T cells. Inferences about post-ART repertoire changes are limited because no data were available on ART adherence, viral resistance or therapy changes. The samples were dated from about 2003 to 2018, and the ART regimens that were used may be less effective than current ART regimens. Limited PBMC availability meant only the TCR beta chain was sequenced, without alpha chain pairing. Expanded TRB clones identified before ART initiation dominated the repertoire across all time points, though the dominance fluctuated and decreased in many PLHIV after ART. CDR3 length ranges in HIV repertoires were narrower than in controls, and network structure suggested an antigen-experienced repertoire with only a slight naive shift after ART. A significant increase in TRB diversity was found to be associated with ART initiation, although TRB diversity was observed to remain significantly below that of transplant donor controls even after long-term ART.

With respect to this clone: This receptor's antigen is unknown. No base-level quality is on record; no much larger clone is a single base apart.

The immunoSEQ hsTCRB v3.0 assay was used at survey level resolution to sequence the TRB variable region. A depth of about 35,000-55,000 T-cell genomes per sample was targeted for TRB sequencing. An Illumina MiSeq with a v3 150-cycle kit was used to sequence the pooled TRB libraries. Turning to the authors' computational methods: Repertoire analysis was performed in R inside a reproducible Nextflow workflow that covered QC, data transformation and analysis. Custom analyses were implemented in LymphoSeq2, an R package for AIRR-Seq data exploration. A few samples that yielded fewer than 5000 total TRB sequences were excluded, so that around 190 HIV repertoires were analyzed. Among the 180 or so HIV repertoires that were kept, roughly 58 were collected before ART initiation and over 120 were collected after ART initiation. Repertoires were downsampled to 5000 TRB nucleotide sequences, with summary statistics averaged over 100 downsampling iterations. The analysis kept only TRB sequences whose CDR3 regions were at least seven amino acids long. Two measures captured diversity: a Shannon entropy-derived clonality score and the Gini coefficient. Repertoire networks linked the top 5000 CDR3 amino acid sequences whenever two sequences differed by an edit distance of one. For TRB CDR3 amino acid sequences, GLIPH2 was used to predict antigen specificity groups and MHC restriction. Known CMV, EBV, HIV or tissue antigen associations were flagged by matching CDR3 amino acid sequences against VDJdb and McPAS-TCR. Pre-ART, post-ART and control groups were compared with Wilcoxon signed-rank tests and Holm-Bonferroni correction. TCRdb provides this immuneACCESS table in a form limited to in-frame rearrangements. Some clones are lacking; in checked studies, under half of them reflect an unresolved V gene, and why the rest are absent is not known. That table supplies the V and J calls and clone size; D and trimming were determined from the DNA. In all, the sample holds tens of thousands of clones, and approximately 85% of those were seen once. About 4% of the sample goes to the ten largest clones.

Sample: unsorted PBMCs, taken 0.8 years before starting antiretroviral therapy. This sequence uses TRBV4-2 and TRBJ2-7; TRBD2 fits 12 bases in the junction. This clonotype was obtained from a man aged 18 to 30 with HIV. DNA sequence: TGTGCCAGGGGAGGACAGGCAACGACTAGCGGGGGCCCCTCCTACGAGCAGTACTTC. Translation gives CARGGQATTSGGPSYEQYF.